Following are 3 T cell receptor beta chains from one sample sequenced in a study of T-cell reconstitution after alpha-beta-depleted transplantation in children. Unique molecular identifiers were used in preparing the TCRbeta library. TCRdb re-called the PCR reads with MiXCR, one entry per CDR3 protein. The sample gives 440,000 or so distinct CDR3 sequences, about 45% of which show up once; about 30% is in the top ten. Sample: PBMCs, taken before TCRalphabeta/CD19-depleted stem cell transplant. The receptors come from a girl aged 2 to 10 with aplastic anemia, due to receive a stem cell transplant.

This clonotype has a handful of counts. In DNA, the CDR3 is TGTGCCAGCAGTAAAACAGGGTCCTACGAGCAGTACTTC. This encodes CASSKTGSYEQYF. V gene TRBV6-1 combines with J gene TRBJ2-7; maybe TRBD1 (6 bases). The CDR3 contains 13 residues. Germline CDR1 and CDR2: MNHNS and SASEGT. Trimming cost V 5 bases and J 1 base, with 9 bases left between them.

The rearrangement links TRBV5-1 to TRBJ2-3, with D unclear. Germline CDR1 reads SGHRS; CDR2 reads YFSETQ. The CDR3 is 15 amino acids. V was trimmed by 4 bases and J by 5 bases, leaving 17 bases between them. The CDR3 DNA reads TGCGCCAGCAGCGCCCCCCGAAAAACGAGAGATACGCAGTATTTT. Its translation is CASSAPRKTRDTQYF.

This clonotype occurred many times. V gene TRBV20-1 combines with J gene TRBJ1-1; tentative D call: TRBD1 (6 bases). The CDR3 is 14 residues long. V lost 1 base and J lost 1, with 10 bases in between. CDR1 DFQATT and CDR2 SNEGSKA come from the germline V gene (reference sequence). The chain's CDR3 is CSARVSRGNTEAFF. For the CDR3, the DNA is TGCAGTGCTAGAGTAAGCAGGGGGAACACTGAAGCTTTCTTT.